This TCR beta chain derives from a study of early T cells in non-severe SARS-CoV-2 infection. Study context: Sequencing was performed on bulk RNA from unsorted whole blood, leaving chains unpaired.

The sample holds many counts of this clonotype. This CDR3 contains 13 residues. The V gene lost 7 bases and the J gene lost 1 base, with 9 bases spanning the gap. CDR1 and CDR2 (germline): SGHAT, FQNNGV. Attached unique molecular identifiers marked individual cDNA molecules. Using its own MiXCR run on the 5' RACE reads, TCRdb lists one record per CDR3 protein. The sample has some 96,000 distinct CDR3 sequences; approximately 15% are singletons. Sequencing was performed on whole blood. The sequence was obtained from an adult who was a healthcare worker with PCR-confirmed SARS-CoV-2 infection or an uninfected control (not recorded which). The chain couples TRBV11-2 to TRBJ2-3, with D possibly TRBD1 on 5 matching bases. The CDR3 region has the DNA TGTGCCAGCACGGTAGGGGGCACAGATACGCAGTATTTT. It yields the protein CASTVGGTDTQYF.